This TCR beta chain was observed in a study of T cells after yellow fever vaccination. Study overall: Each low-cell-number fraction was prepared by means of SMART-Seq v4 Ultra Low Input.

V lost 5 bases and J 4 bases, leaving 18 bases between the germline ends. Germline-derived CDR1 and CDR2 are SGHVS and FNYEAQ. The CDR3 contains 16 residues. MiXCR was run by TCRdb on the 5' RACE reads, yielding one entry per CDR3 protein. The data show 610,000 or so distinct CDR3 sequences, roughly an eighth seen once. General study results and limits: A large majority of primary-vaccination clones showed up again after the booster (about 97% CD4, 75% to 90% CD8).

Only a few counts were recorded for this clonotype. Its specificity is unknown. The receptor was isolated from a man between 25 and 39 years old who received the YFV17D yellow fever vaccine. The chain combines TRBV7-6 with TRBJ2-1; the D gene is possibly TRBD2 (5 bases). This sample comprised PBMCs, obtained on the day of the yellow fever booster vaccination. This chain's CDR3 is CASSVMVASRYNEQFF. As DNA, the CDR3 is TGTGCCAGCAGCGTCATGGTAGCTAGCCGGTACAATGAGCAGTTCTTC. Looking up the rest from reference TRBV7-6 and TRBJ2-1 gives the full variable domain: GAGVSQSPRYKVTKRGQDVALRCDPISGHVSLYWYRQALGQGPEFLTYFNYEAQQDKSGLPNDRFSAERPEGSISTLTIQRTEQRDSAMYRCASSVMVASRYNEQFFGPGTRLTVL.